This TCR beta chain appears in the sequencing data of a study of blood T cell repertoires in COVID-19. The data were produced by immunoSEQ multiplex PCR, yet TCRdb's version contains in-frame clones alone and is incomplete. Here the sample spans a few hundred thousand clones, roughly 90% being singletons. This CDR3 has 15 amino acids. Germline CDR1 SGHTA, CDR2 FQGNSA. The ends were cut back, 2 bases at V and 1 base at J, with 12 bases in the middle. Living in about two dozen US areas, the participants were between roughly 18 and 90 years of age. All recovered Cohort 3 donors got two negative PCRs, got clearance, or saw symptom resolution.

The chain employs TRBV7-2 and TRBJ2-7, with a weak D call TRBD2 (7 bases). The TCR was taken from a woman between 25 and 40 years old who had recovered from COVID-19. Material for sequencing was PBMCs or T cells enriched from blood (not recorded which). Here the CDR3 DNA reads TGTGCCAGCAGCTTAAGAGGGGGAGGGTCCTACGAGCAGTACTTC. Protein sequence: CASSLRGGGSYEQYF.